This T cell receptor beta chain was captured by sequencing in a study of blood T cell repertoires in COVID-19. Profiled with immunoSEQ multiplex PCR; TCRdb holds only in-frame clones, not every one. Of approximately 65,000 clones in the sample, 80% to 95% are singletons; the top ten hold less than 0.6%. It was during active infection that Seattle patients were enrolled and then longitudinally followed. The germline CDR1 and CDR2 sequences are SGHAT and FQNNGV. Trimming removed 6 bases at V and 7 bases at J, with 19 bases between. The CDR3 is 15 residues long. V gene TRBV11-2 combines with J gene TRBJ2-1, with D possibly being TRBD2 (6 bases). The clonotype was recovered from a man aged 50 to 60 with COVID-19, enrolled during active disease. The sample taken for sequencing was peripheral blood. As DNA, the CDR3 is TGTGCCAGCAGACGCGCGGGACCGATCGATAATGAGCAGTTCTTC. Residues: CASRRAGPIDNEQFF.